This entry is about one T cell receptor beta chain. The antigen is undetermined. Unique molecular identifiers were present in the TCR beta cDNA libraries. Roughly 510,000 cDNA molecules were recovered from an input of 1 to 10 million T cells. One entry per CDR3 protein, called by TCRdb with MiXCR from the PCR reads. Counted here are hundreds of thousands of distinct CDR3 sequences, 25% to 30% occurring once; the ten biggest clones make up more than 0.55%. This entry comes from a study of post-analysis software for immune sequencing data. Findings and caveats of the study: F measure clustering grouped samples strongly by preparation batch. Five TRBV segments, including TRBV5-6, TRBV5-1 and TRBV20-1, were more frequent in patients than controls. Patients with multiple sclerosis recorded significantly lower normalized Chao1 diversity than controls, the study found.

Trimming took 5 bases from V and 11 from J, leaving 24 bases between them. CDR1 SGHTA and CDR2 FQGNSA come from the germline V gene. CDR3 length: 15 residues. This clonotype was obtained from a girl under 18 with multiple sclerosis. This chain uses TRBV7-2 with TRBJ2-5; perhaps TRBD2 as D (6 bases). Sequenced: blood. CDR3 in DNA: TGTGCCAGCAGCCGATGGGGGGTACAGGTCAATGAGCAGTACTTC. Translation: CASSRWGVQVNEQYF.